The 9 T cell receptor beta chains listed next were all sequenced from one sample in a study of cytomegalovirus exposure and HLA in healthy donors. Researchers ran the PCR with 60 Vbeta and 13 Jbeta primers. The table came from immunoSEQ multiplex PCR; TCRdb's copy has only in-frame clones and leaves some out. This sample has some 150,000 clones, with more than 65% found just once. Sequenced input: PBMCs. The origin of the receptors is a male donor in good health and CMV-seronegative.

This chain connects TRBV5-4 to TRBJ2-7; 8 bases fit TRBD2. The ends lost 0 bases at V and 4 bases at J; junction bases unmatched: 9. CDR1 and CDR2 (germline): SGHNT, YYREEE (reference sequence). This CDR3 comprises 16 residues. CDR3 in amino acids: CASSLATGLASYEQYF. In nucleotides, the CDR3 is TGTGCCAGCAGCTTGGCCACCGGACTAGCTTCGTACGAGCAGTACTTC.

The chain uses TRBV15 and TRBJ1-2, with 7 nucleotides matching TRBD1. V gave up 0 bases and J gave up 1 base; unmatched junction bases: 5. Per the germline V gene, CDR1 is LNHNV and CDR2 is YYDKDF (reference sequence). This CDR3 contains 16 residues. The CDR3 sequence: CATSRDKGASNYGYTF. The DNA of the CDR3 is TGTGCCACCAGCAGAGATAAGGGGGCCAGTAACTATGGCTACACCTTC.

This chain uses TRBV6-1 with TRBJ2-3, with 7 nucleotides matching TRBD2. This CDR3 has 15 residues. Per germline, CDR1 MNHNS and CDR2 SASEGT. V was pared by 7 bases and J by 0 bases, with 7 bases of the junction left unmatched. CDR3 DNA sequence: TGTGCCAGCACTCTGACTAGCCCGAGCACAGATACGCAGTATTTT. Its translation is CASTLTSPSTDTQYF.

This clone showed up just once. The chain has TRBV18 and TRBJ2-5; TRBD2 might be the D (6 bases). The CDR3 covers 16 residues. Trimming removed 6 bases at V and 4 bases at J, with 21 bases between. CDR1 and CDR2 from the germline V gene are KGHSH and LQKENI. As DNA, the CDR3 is TGTGCCAGCTCCCCCGCATCGGGGCGGAGGGGAGAGACCCAGTACTTC. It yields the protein CASSPASGRRGETQYF.

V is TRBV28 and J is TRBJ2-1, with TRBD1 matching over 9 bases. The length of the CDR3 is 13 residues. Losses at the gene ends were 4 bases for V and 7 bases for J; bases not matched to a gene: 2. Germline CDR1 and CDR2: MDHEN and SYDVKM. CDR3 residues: CASSSGQGNEQFF. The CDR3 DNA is TGTGCCAGCAGTTCCGGACAGGGGAATGAGCAGTTCTTC.

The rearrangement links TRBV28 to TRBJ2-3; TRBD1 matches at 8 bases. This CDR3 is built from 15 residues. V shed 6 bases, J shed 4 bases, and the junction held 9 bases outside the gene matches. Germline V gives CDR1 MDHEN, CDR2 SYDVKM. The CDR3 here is CASRPRATGADTQYF. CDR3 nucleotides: TGTGCCAGCAGACCAAGAGCGACAGGGGCAGATACGCAGTATTTT.

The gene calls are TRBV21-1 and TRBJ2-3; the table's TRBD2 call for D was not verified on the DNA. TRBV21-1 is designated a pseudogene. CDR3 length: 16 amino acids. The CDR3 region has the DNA TGTGCCAGCAGCAAACGAGGGGGAGGGGGCACAGATACGCAGTATTTT. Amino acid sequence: CASSKRGGGGTDTQYF.

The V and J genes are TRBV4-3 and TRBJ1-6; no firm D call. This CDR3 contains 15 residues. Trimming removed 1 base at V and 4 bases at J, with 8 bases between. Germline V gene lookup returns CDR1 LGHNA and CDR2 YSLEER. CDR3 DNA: TGCGCCAGCAGCCAAGGAGGAAGGTATAATTCACCCCTCCACTTT. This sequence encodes CASSQGGRYNSPLHF.

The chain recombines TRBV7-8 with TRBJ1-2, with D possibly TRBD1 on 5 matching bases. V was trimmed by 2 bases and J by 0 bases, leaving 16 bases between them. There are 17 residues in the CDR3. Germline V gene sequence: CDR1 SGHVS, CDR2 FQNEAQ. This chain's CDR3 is CASSLFRSGPPNYGYTF. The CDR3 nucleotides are TGTGCCAGCAGCTTATTCAGGTCAGGGCCTCCTAACTATGGCTACACCTTC.